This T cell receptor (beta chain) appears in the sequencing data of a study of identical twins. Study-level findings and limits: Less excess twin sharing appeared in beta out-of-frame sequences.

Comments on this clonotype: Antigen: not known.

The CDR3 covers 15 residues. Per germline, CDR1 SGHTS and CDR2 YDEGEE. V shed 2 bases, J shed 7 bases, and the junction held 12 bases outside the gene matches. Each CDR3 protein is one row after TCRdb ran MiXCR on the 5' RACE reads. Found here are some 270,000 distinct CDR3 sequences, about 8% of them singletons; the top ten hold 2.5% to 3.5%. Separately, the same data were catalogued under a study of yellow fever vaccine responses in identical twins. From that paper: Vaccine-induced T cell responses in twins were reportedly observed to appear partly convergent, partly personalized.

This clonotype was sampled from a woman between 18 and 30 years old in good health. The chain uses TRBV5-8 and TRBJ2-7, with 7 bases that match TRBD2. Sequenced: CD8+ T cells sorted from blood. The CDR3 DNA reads TGTGCCAGCAGCTTCCTGCTAGCGGATCATTGGGAGCAGTACTTC. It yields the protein CASSFLLADHWEQYF. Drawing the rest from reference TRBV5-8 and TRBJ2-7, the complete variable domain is EAGVTQSPTHLIKTRGQQATLRCSPISGHTSVYWYQQALGLGLQFLLWYDEGEERNRGNFPPRFSGRQFPNYSSELNVNALELEDSALYLCASSFLLADHWEQYFGPGTRLTVT.